In this sample, the clone carrying this TCR beta chain turned up a few times. Its antigen remains unidentified. The data belong to a study of early T cells in non-severe SARS-CoV-2 infection. Study-wide background: Unpaired chains resulted from sequencing bulk RNA of unsorted whole blood.

Trimming shortened V by 4 bases and J by 4 bases, and 3 bases separated the two germline ends. This CDR3 region has 11 residues. Unique molecular identifiers were attached to individual cDNA molecules. Via MiXCR, TCRdb re-called the 5' RACE reads, giving one row per CDR3 protein. The table includes about 22,000 distinct CDR3 sequences, 4.7% detected once. Study conclusions and caveats: Reliance on VDJdb matching favored anti-spike CD8 responses; private and CD4 specificities were missed.

The TCR comes from an adult who was a healthcare worker with PCR-confirmed SARS-CoV-2 infection or an uninfected control (not recorded which). J is TRBJ2-3 and V is TRBV12-3 or TRBV12-4, with D hard to call. The specimen sequenced was whole blood. This CDR3 reads CASSYADTQYF. The CDR3, as DNA: TGTGCCAGCAGTTACGCAGATACGCAGTATTTT.